This TCR beta chain appears in the sequencing data of a study of blood T cell repertoires in COVID-19 (dated by TCRdb to 2020 to 2022). Context from the whole study: Collaborator samples came from the United States, Italy and Spain and covered acute and convalescent phases of COVID-19. Samples were obtained from the ongoing ImmuneRACE study (first 160 participants) and from over 1,000 subjects provided by 6 global collaborators. The sample metadata nearly always contained a de-identified subject ID, COVID-19 status, age in years and sex. Subjects who had been exposed to COVID-19, were actively infected with it, or had recovered from it provided the deeply sampled blood TCRbeta repertoires that made up the dataset. The prospective study material was composed of cDNA or gDNA derived from T cells, B-cell-depleted T cells, or PBMCs. HLA class I and class II types, where available, came from metadata supplied by the sample provider rather than from assay-based typing. The repertoires were made available in a free public database intended to serve as a resource for research on the immune response to SARS-CoV-2.

Regarding this clone: Its antigen target is currently unknown. No per-base quality is available; no much larger clone lies one base away.

Collaborating institutions collected whole blood in K2EDTA tubes following their own protocols. For TCRbeta analysis, collaborators shipped samples in one of three forms: frozen whole blood, isolated PBMCs, or DNA extracted from either of those sample types. TCRbeta CDR3 regions were amplified from genomic DNA by means of the immunoSEQ Assay, a bias-controlled multiplex PCR. The authors' pipeline ran thus. Within the assay, amplification of reference gene primers was used to estimate how many nucleated cells each sample contained. To quantify the absolute abundance of each unique TCRbeta CDR3 rearrangement, sequence reads were collapsed and filtered. For each sample, productive Simpson clonality was calculated as the square root of Simpson's diversity index across productive rearrangements. TCRdb holds this immuneACCESS table with in-frame rearrangements only. Some clones are missing; in checked studies, unresolved V genes explain under half, and the rest has no known cause. V and J calls and clone size follow that table, whereas D and trimming were derived from the DNA. The sample contains hundreds of thousands of clones, approximately 80% of them found a single time. The ten most abundant clones make up roughly a tenth of the sample.

Broader findings and caveats from the paper: The quantity of clinical and demographic metadata differed by source and by participant and was supplied without curation.

Sample: peripheral blood. This clonotype was sampled from a woman aged 80 or older with acute or convalescent COVID-19.

In nucleotide form, the sequence is TGTGCCAGCTCACCACGGGCGGGCACCTCCTACGAGCAGTACTTC. Translated, it reads CASSPRAGTSYEQYF. The rearranged chain carries TRBV18 and TRBJ2-7; the D gene is perhaps TRBD2, from 5 matching bases. The CDR3 has 15 amino acids, counting the end cysteine and phenylalanine. The retained sequence is limited to the CDR3, 45 bases, with the frame set at the first base. CDR1 and CDR2 are drawn from the germline V gene: KGHSH, LQKENI. V is shortened by 1 base, J by 0 bases, and the region joining them spans 10 bases.